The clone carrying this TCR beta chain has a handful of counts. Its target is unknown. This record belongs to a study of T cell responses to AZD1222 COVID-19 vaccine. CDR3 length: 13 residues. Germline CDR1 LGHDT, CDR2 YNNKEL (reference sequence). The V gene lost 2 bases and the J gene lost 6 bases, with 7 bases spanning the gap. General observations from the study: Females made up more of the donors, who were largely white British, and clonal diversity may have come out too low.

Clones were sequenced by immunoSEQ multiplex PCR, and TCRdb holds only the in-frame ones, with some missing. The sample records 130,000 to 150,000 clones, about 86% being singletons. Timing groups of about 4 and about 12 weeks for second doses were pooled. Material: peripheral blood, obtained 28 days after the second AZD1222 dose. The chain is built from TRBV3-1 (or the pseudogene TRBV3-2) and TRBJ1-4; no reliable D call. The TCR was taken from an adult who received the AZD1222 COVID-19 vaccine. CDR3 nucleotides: TGTGCCAGCAGCCAACAAGCCCATGAAAAACTGTTTTTT. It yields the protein CASSQQAHEKLFF.